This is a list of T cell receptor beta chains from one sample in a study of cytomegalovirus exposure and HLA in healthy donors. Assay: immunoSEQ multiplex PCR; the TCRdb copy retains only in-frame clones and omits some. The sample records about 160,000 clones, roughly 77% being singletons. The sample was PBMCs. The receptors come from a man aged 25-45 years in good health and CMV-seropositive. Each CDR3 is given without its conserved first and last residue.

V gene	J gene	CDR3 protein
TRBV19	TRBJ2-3	ASSIGTSGGNTDTQY
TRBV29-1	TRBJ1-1	SVITGAGTEAF
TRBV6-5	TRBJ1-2	ASGPTANRGGYT
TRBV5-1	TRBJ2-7	ASSVAPGGLSSYEQY
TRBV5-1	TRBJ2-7	ASSPFGGGREQY
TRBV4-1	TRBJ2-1	ASSPGGRRVNEQF
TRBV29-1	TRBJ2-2	SVRKNRGDTGELF
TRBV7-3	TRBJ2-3	ASSPKAWGADTQY
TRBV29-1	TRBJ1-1	SARDSPNTEAF
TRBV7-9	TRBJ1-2	ASTSPDSHYGYT
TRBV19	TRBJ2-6	ASSIFRSGANVLT
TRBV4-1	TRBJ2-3	ASSQEGQGTNTQY
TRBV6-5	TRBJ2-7	ASSRTGRHEQY
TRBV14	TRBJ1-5	ASSFDREEPQH
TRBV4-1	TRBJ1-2	ASSQATSNGYT
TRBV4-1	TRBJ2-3	ASSQEWTGTDTQY
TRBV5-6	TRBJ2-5	ASSLGGGPETQY
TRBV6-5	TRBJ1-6	ATTGQPNSPLH
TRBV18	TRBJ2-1	ASSPTGTGGRNEQF
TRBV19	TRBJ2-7	ASSIGTESSYEQY
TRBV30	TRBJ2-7	AWRGAGVYEQY
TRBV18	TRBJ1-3	ASSPAGTGSHTIY
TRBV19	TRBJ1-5	ASSISQGGQPQH